The clone carrying this T cell receptor (beta chain) was seen a handful of times. The V gene's germline CDR1 is SGHDN and CDR2 FVKESK. CDR3 length: 16 residues. Trimming removed 4 bases from V and 5 bases from J; junction bases left unmatched: 11. With listed TCR primers and previously described methods, bulk TCR libraries were prepared. Each CDR3 protein is one row after TCRdb ran MiXCR on the PCR reads. The sample consists of some 320,000 distinct CDR3 sequences, over 20% of them appearing once. Researchers sorted naive CD8 T cells as cells that were CD8+CD4-CCR7+CD45RA+. The sample is drawn from a study of molecular identifiers for immune sequencing clone quantification. As for the study in general: Replicate experiments divided RNA from around 20,000 or 100,000 naive CD8 cells into five parts and sequenced four.

The source is a human donor in good health. Some libraries in this study had Jurkat cell RNA spiked in. This chain connects TRBV14 to TRBJ2-7; 10 positions agree with TRBD2. What was sequenced was naive CD8+ T cells from blood, with Jurkat cell RNA spiked in. Subset reported: FACS-sorted CD8+CD4-CCR7+CD45RA+ naive T cells. The DNA for the CDR3 is TGTGCCAGCAGCCGGCGGGGCCTAGCGGGAGCTAACGAGCAGTACTTC. Protein: CASSRRGLAGANEQYF.